This TCR beta chain was recovered during a study of blood T cell repertoires in COVID-19. Turning to the study itself: Sites across the United States, Italy and Spain contributed samples from acute and convalescent COVID-19.

TCRdb's table, derived via immunoSEQ multiplex PCR, lists solely in-frame clones and lacks some. The sample carries roughly 97,000 clones, about 79% recorded once. CDR1 and CDR2 (germline): MDHEN, SYDVKM. Trimming stripped 6 bases from V and 5 bases from J, with 10 bases between. This CDR3 spans 12 amino acids. The sample taken for sequencing was peripheral blood. This clonotype was obtained from a woman at least 80 years old with active or convalescent COVID-19. The rearrangement links TRBV28 to TRBJ2-5; D remains unclear. In DNA, the CDR3 is TGTGCCAGCAGCCGCCAAGAGGAGACCCAGTACTTC. Translated, it gives CASSRQEETQYF.